The TCR beta chain described here comes from a study of T-cell memory formation after mild COVID-19. Study-level results: Day 15 to 85 contractors were CD4/CD8 balanced; later expanders leaned CD4+. Clones from the second wave (peaking day 37) had unconfirmed SARS-CoV-2 specificity. There were some responding clones in pre-infection memory, which suggested that cross-reactive memory had joined. Contracting clones localized mainly to CM and EM when CD4+ and mainly to EMRA when CD8+.

TCRdb analysed the 5' RACE reads with MiXCR anew, one entry per CDR3 protein. The table shows fewer than 500,000 distinct CDR3 sequences, with roughly 25% occurring only once. Germline CDR1 is MGHRA and CDR2 is YSYEKL. This CDR3 has 14 residues. Between the trimmed V and J ends, which lost 2 bases and 2 bases, there was a span of 9 bases. Worth noting for this clonotype: The antigen is unknown.

This chain links TRBV4-1 with TRBJ1-1; D uncertain. Source material: PBMCs or a T cell subset sorted from them (not recorded which). The sequence was collected from an adult woman who had mild COVID-19 (a few samples of this study predate the infection). Cell type and time point are not known. CDR3 bases: TGCGCCAGCAGCCAATTAAGGGTTAACACTGAAGCTTTCTTT. Its translation is CASSQLRVNTEAFF.